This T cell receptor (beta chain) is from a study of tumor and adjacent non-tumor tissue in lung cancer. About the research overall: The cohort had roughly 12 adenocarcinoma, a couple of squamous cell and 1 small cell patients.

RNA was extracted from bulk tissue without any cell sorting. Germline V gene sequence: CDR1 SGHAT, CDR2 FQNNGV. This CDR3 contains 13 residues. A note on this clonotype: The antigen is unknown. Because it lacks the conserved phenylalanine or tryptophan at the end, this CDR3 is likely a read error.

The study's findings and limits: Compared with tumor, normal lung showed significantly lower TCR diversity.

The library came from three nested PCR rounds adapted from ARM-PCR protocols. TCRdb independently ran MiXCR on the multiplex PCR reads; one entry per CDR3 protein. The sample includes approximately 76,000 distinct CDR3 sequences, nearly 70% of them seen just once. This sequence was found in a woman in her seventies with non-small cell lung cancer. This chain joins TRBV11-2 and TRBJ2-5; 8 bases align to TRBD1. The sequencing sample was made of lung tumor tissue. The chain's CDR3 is CPSSLDRGETQYS. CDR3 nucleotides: TGTCCCAGCAGCTTAGACAGGGGCGAGACCCAGTACTCC.